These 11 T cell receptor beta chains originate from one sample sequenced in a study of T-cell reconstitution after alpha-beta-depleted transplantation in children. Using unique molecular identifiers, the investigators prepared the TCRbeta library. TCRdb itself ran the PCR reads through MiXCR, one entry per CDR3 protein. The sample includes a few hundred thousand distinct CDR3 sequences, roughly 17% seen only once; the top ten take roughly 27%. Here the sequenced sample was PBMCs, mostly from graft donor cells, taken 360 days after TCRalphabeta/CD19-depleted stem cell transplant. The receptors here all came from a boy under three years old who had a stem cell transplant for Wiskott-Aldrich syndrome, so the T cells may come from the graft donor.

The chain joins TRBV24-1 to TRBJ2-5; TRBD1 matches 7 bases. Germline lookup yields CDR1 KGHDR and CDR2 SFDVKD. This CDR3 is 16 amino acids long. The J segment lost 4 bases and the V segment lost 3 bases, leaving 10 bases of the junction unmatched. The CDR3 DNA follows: TGTGCCACCAGTGATCCCGGGACAGCCAAAGGAGAGACCCAGTACTTC. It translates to CATSDPGTAKGETQYF.

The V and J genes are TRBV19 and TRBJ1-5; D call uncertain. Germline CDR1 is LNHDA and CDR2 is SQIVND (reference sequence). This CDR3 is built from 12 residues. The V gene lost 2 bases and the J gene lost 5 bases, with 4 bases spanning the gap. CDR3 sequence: CASSIPDQPQHF. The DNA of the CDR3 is TGTGCCAGTAGTATACCGGATCAGCCCCAGCATTTT.

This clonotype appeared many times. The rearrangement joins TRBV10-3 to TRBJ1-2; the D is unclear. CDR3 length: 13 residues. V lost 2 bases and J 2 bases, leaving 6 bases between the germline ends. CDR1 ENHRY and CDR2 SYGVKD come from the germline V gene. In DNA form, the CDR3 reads TGTGCCATCAGTGAGCTTAAAAACTATGGCTACACCTTC. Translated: CAISELKNYGYTF.

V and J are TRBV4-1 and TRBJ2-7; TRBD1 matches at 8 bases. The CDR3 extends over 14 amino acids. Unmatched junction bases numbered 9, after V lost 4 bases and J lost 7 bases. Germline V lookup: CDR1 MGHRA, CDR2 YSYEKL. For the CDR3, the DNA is TGCGCCAGCAGCCTCGCCCAGGGGGCGCGGGAGCAGTACTTC. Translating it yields CASSLAQGAREQYF.

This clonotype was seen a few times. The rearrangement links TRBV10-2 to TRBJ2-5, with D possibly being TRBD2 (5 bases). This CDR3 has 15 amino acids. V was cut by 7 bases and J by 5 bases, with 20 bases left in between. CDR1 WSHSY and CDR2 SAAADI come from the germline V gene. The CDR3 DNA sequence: TGCGCCAGCACTATACCCGGACTCCTAAGGGAGACCCAGTACTTC. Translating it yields CASTIPGLLRETQYF.

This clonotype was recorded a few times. This CDR3 reads CASSLSLGATQYF. In DNA, the CDR3 is TGTGCCAGCAGCCTTTCGTTGGGAGCAACCCAGTACTTC. The rearrangement joins TRBV6-1 to TRBJ2-7, with a possible D match to TRBD2 (5 bases). Trimming cost V 6 bases and J 10 bases, with 19 bases left between them. The CDR3 sequence is 13 residues long. Germline loops: CDR1 MNHNS, CDR2 SASEGT.

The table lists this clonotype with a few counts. The CDR3: CASSLTRDGNSPLHF. The CDR3 coding sequence is TGCGCCAGCAGCCTAACCCGGGACGGTAATTCACCCCTCCACTTT. The chain carries TRBV4-3 and TRBJ1-6; possibly TRBD1 for D (5 bases). Germline CDR1 reads LGHNA; CDR2 reads YSLEER. CDR3 length equals 15 residues. Deletions cut 4 bases from V and 6 bases from J, with 13 bases between.

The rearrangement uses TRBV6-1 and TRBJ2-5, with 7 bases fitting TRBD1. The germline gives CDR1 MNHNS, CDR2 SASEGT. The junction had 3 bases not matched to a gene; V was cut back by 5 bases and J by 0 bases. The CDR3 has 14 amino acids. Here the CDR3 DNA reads TGTGCCAGCAGTCAGACAGGGTACCAAGAGACCCAGTACTTC. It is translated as CASSQTGYQETQYF.

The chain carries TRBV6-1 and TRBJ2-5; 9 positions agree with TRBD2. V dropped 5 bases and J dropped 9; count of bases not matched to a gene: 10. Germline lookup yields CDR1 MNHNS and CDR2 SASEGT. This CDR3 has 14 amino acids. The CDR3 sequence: CASSPSPGLAAQYF. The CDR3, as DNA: TGTGCCAGCAGTCCGAGTCCGGGACTAGCTGCCCAGTACTTC.

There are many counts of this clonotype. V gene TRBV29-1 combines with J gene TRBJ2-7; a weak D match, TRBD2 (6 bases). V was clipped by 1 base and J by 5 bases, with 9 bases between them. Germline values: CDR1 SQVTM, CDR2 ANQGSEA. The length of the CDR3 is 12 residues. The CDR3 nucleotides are TGCAGCGTTGAAGGGGTAGCGGACGAGCAGTACTTC. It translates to CSVEGVADEQYF.

In nucleotides, the CDR3 is TGTGCCAGCAGTGAATCGGGGGGACCGCGCTTCGTGTCCGGGGAGCTGTTTTTT. It yields the protein CASSESGGPRFVSGELFF. This chain links TRBV25-1 with TRBJ2-2; 7 nucleotides align to TRBD2. Germline CDR1 MGHDK, CDR2 SYGVNS. CDR3 length: 18 amino acids. The V and J ends lost 1 base and 6 bases, in that order; junction bases with no gene match: 14.